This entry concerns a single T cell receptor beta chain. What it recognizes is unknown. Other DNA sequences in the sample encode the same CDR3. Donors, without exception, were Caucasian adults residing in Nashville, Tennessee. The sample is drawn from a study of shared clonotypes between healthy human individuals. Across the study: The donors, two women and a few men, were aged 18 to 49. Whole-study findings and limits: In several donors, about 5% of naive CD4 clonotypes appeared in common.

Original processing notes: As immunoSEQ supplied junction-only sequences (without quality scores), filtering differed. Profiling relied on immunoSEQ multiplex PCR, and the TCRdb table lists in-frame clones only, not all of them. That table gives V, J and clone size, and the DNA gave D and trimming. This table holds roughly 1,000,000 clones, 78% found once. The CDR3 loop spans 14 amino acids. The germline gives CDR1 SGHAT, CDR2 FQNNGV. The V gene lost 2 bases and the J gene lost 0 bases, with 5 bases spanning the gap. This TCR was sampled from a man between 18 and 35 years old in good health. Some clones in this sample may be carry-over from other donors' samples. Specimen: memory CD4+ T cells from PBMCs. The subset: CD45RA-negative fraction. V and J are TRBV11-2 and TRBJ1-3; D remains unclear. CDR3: CASSLRSSGNTIYF. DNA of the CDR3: TGTGCCAGCAGCTTAAGGAGCTCTGGAAACACCATATATTTT. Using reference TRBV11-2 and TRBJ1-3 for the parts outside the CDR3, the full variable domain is EAGVAQSPRYKIIEKRQSVAFWCNPISGHATLYWYQQILGQGPKLLIQFQNNGVVDDSQLPKDRFSAERLKGVDSTLKIQPAKLEDSAVYLCASSLRSSGNTIYFGEGSWLTVV.